The 27 T cell receptor beta chains in this list originate from one sample, sequenced in a study of T cell responses to AZD1222 COVID-19 vaccine. The table came from immunoSEQ multiplex PCR; TCRdb's copy has only in-frame clones and leaves some out. The top ten hold approximately 3.5% of the sample, which has about 150,000 clones, about 92% seen once. Sample: peripheral blood, taken 28 days after the second AZD1222 dose. These receptors were collected from an adult who received the AZD1222 COVID-19 vaccine.

This chain joins TRBV5-4 and TRBJ2-5; TRBD1 matches 9 bases. Germline V CDR1 and CDR2: SGHNT, YYREEE (reference sequence). CDR3 length: 15 amino acids. V was pared by 1 base and J by 5 bases, with 6 bases of the junction left unmatched. The CDR3 DNA reads TGTGCCAGCAGCTTGAGGAACAGGGGGCTTGAGACCCAGTACTTC. Translation gives CASSLRNRGLETQYF.

The rearrangement links TRBV7-7 to TRBJ2-5, with 11 bases aligning to TRBD2. There are 16 residues in the CDR3. In germline, CDR1 is SSHAT, CDR2 FNYEAQ (reference sequence). After removal of 4 bases from V and 3 bases from J, the junction contained 7 bases not matched to a gene. The CDR3, as DNA: TGTGCCAGCAGCTCTATTTTAGCGGGAGGGGAAGAGACCCAGTACTTC. Its protein is CASSSILAGGEETQYF.

The chain links TRBV7-2 to TRBJ1-2, with 9 nucleotides matching TRBD1. V lost 4 bases, J lost 4 bases, and 1 base stayed unmatched. In germline, CDR1 is SGHTA, CDR2 FQGNSA. This CDR3 has 13 residues. The CDR3: CASSSTGGYGYTF. CDR3 nucleotides: TGTGCCAGCAGCTCGACAGGGGGCTATGGCTACACCTTC.

This clone was observed a single time. This chain links TRBV27 with TRBJ1-1; 7 nucleotides line up with TRBD1. The CDR3 has 18 amino acids. Germline trimming cut 3 bases from V and 5 bases from J; bases unmatched to any gene: 18. Germline lookup yields CDR1 MNHEY and CDR2 SMNVEV (reference sequence). This chain's CDR3 is CASSFGRRSRQGWTEAFF. CDR3 DNA: TGTGCCAGCAGTTTTGGCCGCCGGTCGCGACAGGGTTGGACTGAAGCTTTCTTT.

DNA of the CDR3: TGTGCCACCAGTGAAAAGGGACAAGGCTATAGCAATCAGCCCCAGCATTTT. Its protein is CATSEKGQGYSNQPQHF. This chain joins TRBV24-1 and TRBJ1-5; perhaps TRBD1 as D (6 bases). V dropped 4 bases and J dropped 0 bases, with 15 bases sitting between them. Germline V gene lookup returns CDR1 KGHDR and CDR2 SFDVKD. The CDR3 totals 17 residues.

The chain couples TRBV6-4 to TRBJ2-7; tentative D call: TRBD1 (5 bases). The CDR3 has 13 residues. Trimming cost V 4 bases and J 6 bases, with 13 bases left between them. CDR1 and CDR2 (germline): MRHNA, SNTAGT. CDR3 nucleotide sequence: TGTGCCAGCAGTGGAGTGGGGCTGCTCGAGCAGTACTTC. It translates to CASSGVGLLEQYF.

This rearrangement joins TRBV6-5 to TRBJ2-7; 11 bases match TRBD2. The ends lost 6 bases at V and 1 base at J; junction bases unmatched: 5. The germline CDR1 and CDR2 sequences are MNHEY and SVGAGI. This CDR3 contains 15 residues. Here the CDR3 DNA reads TGTGCCAGCAGGATCACTAGCGGGGGTTCCTACGAGCAGTACTTC. Translated: CASRITSGGSYEQYF.

The V call is TRBV2, the J call TRBJ1-5, with 7 bases matching TRBD1. Germline trimming cut 4 bases from V and 2 bases from J; bases unmatched to any gene: 2. The length of the CDR3 is 14 residues. CDR1 SNHLY and CDR2 FYNNEI come from the germline V gene. The CDR3 region has the DNA TGTGCCAGCAGTGGAGGGGGCGGCAATCAGCCCCAGCATTTT. Translated, it gives CASSGGGGNQPQHF.

The chain links TRBV4-3 to TRBJ1-1; D is ambiguous. The CDR3 spans 15 residues. Between the trimmed V and J ends, which lost 0 bases and 4 bases, there was a span of 12 bases. The germline V gene has CDR1 LGHNA and CDR2 YSLEER. The CDR3 coding sequence is TGCGCCAGCAGCCAAGATGGGGAATCGAGCACTGAAGCTTTCTTT. Encoded protein: CASSQDGESSTEAFF.

The chain joins TRBV11-2 to TRBJ1-4, with D unclear. CDR3 length equals 13 residues. Germline V lookup: CDR1 SGHAT, CDR2 FQNNGV. V lost 5 bases and J 8 bases, leaving 12 bases between the germline ends. CDR3: CASSQPLDEKLFF. CDR3 in DNA: TGTGCCAGCAGCCAACCTCTAGACGAAAAACTGTTTTTT.

V and J are TRBV10-3 and TRBJ1-1; no clear D gene. Germline loops: CDR1 ENHRY, CDR2 SYGVKD. The CDR3 is 12 residues long. Trimming took 7 bases from V and 1 from J, leaving 7 bases between them. In DNA form, the CDR3 reads TGTGCCATCATGGCGGGGAACACTGAAGCTTTCTTT. Protein product: CAIMAGNTEAFF.

This sequence joins TRBV20-1 and TRBJ2-1; D unresolved. Germline CDR1 is DFQATT and CDR2 is SNEGSKA (reference sequence). The CDR3 covers 14 residues. Trimming pared 3 bases from V and 4 bases from J, leaving 13 bases between. The CDR3 loop is CSASGWVSYNEQFF. For the CDR3, the DNA is TGCAGTGCTAGTGGATGGGTTTCATACAATGAGCAGTTCTTC.

This rearrangement joins TRBV5-8 to TRBJ1-3; D not certain. This CDR3 is 15 amino acids long. Between the trimmed V and J ends, which lost 0 bases and 0 bases, there was a span of 7 bases. Per germline, CDR1 SGHTS and CDR2 YDEGEE. CDR3 loop: CASSLEGSSGNTIYF. CDR3 in DNA: TGTGCCAGCAGCTTGGAGGGAAGCTCTGGAAACACCATATATTTT.

This clone was recorded a few times. The chain is built from TRBV4-2 and TRBJ1-6; D is unclear. The CDR3 spans 13 residues. The ends were cut back, 0 bases at V and 14 bases at J, with 11 bases in the middle. Germline CDR1 is LGHNA and CDR2 is YNFKEQ. The CDR3 is CASSQDKRSALHF. The DNA of the CDR3 is TGTGCCAGCAGCCAAGACAAACGGTCGGCCCTCCACTTT.

This rearrangement joins TRBV6-2 or TRBV6-3 to TRBJ2-3; D is perhaps TRBD2 (6 bases). The CDR3 is 19 residues long. The ends were cut back, 2 bases at V and 4 bases at J, with 25 bases in the middle. CDR1 and CDR2 from the germline V gene are MNHEY and SVGEGT. The CDR3 here is CASSYVRLPRETAPDTQYF. CDR3 DNA: TGTGCCAGCAGTTACGTCCGACTCCCCCGGGAGACCGCCCCAGATACGCAGTATTTT.

The genes are TRBV4-1 and TRBJ2-1; D is possibly TRBD2 (6 bases). V was trimmed by 1 base and J by 6 bases, leaving 25 bases between them. Germline V gives CDR1 MGHRA, CDR2 YSYEKL. This CDR3 has 19 residues. In DNA, the CDR3 is TGCGCCAGCAGCCAAGGGGGACTGGCGGGCCTCCCCTCCGGCAATGAGCAGTTCTTC. Protein product: CASSQGGLAGLPSGNEQFF.

The rearrangement joins TRBV27 to TRBJ2-7; perhaps TRBD2 as D (6 bases). The germline V gene encodes CDR1 MNHEY and CDR2 SMNVEV (reference sequence). Trimming removed 8 bases from V and 3 bases from J, with 17 bases in between. The CDR3 spans 14 residues. CDR3 loop: CASWTSVGGYEQYF. As DNA, the CDR3 is TGTGCCAGCTGGACTTCAGTGGGGGGCTACGAGCAGTACTTC.

The count of this clone is one. The chain uses TRBV27 and TRBJ1-2; 9 nucleotides align to TRBD1. This CDR3 has 14 residues. Per germline, CDR1 MNHEY and CDR2 SMNVEV (reference sequence). After removal of 6 bases from V and 3 bases from J, the junction contained 5 bases not matched to a gene. As DNA, the CDR3 is TGTGCCAGCAGCGAGGGGACAGGGTACTATGGCTACACCTTC. This codes for CASSEGTGYYGYTF.

This clone was seen only once. V is TRBV27 and J is TRBJ2-5; 11 bases are shared with TRBD2. The CDR3 extends over 16 amino acids. CDR1 is MNHEY, CDR2 SMNVEV, per germline (reference sequence). Trimming at V came to 5 bases and at J to 9 bases, leaving 14 bases not matched to a gene. CDR3 region: CASSSPGTSGPGAQYF. CDR3 in DNA: TGTGCCAGCAGTAGCCCCGGGACTAGCGGACCAGGGGCCCAGTACTTC.

V gene TRBV24-1 combines with J gene TRBJ2-7; D gene unclear. The CDR3 extends over 12 amino acids. Trimming shortened V by 3 bases and J by 10 bases, and 12 bases separated the two germline ends. Germline loops: CDR1 KGHDR, CDR2 SFDVKD. Here the CDR3 DNA reads TGTGCCACCAGTGATCCCACGGCACGCCAGTACTTC. This codes for CATSDPTARQYF.

The chain is built from TRBV2 and TRBJ1-2; TRBD1 matches 8 bases. This CDR3 has 13 amino acids. Trimming took 8 bases from V and 4 from J; bases not matched to a gene: 6. Germline V CDR1 and CDR2: SNHLY, FYNNEI. CDR3 sequence reads: CASGDRRLYGYTF. The CDR3 DNA is TGTGCCAGCGGGGACAGGAGGCTCTATGGCTACACCTTC.

This chain connects TRBV11-2 to TRBJ2-1, with 12 bases that match TRBD2. Germline V CDR1 and CDR2: SGHAT, FQNNGV. CDR3 length: 15 amino acids. V lost 6 bases and J lost 4; bases outside the gene matches: 4. For the CDR3, the DNA is TGTGCCAGCAGGCCACTAGCGGGAGGATACAATGAGCAGTTCTTC. Translation: CASRPLAGGYNEQFF.

CDR3 DNA sequence: TGTGCCATCAGTGAGGGGGGCCAGGCTCAGCCCCAGCATTTT. Translation gives CAISEGGQAQPQHF. The V call is TRBV10-3, the J call TRBJ1-5, with a tentative D call TRBD1 (6 bases). The CDR3 length is 14 residues. In germline, CDR1 is ENHRY, CDR2 SYGVKD. The ends were cut back, 2 bases at V and 6 bases at J, with 11 bases in the middle.

This clone was observed a few times. The chain uses TRBV5-4 and TRBJ2-2, with 9 bases matching TRBD2. The CDR3 extends over 16 amino acids. Germline loops: CDR1 SGHNT, CDR2 YYREEE (reference sequence). The trim removed 1 base at V and 5 bases at J, leaving 6 bases unmatched. Here the CDR3 DNA reads TGTGCCAGCAGCTTGAGGCGGGAGGGCCAGACCGGGGAGCTGTTTTTT. Protein sequence: CASSLRREGQTGELFF. Full variable domain (outside the CDR3, taken from reference TRBV5-4 and TRBJ2-2): ETGVTQSPTHLIKTRGQQVTLRCSSQSGHNTVSWYQQALGQGPQFIFQYYREEENGRGNFPPRFSGLQFPNYSSELNVNALELDDSALYLCASSLRREGQTGELFFGEGSRLTVL.

The chain links TRBV2 to TRBJ1-6; possibly TRBD1 for D (5 bases). Trimming removed 4 bases at V and 7 bases at J, with 11 bases between. CDR3 size: 14 residues. Per the germline V gene, CDR1 is SNHLY and CDR2 is FYNNEI. As DNA, the CDR3 is TGTGCCAGCAGTGGACTTTACAGGAATTCACCCCTCCACTTT. It specifies CASSGLYRNSPLHF.

This chain joins TRBV5-1 and TRBJ2-2; D may be TRBD1 or TRBD2 (5 bases each). The CDR3 runs to 15 residues. From germline, CDR1 is SGHRS and CDR2 YFSETQ. Between the trimmed V and J ends, which lost 3 bases and 1 base, there was a span of 10 bases. The CDR3 protein is CASSSGRQNTGELFF. As DNA, the CDR3 is TGCGCCAGCAGCTCGGGACGGCAGAACACCGGGGAGCTGTTTTTT.

CDR3 bases: TGTGCCAGCAGTTTCCCCCGTCTGGACAGGGGTTACAATGAGCAGTTCTTC. Translated, it gives CASSFPRLDRGYNEQFF. The chain recombines TRBV27 with TRBJ2-1; 9 bases agree with TRBD1. This CDR3 is 17 amino acids long. The germline CDR1 and CDR2 sequences are MNHEY and SMNVEV (reference sequence). The J segment lost 4 bases and the V segment lost 3 bases, leaving 10 bases of the junction unmatched.